Included here is one T cell receptor (beta chain) sequence, with context. The CDR3 covers 15 residues. The V and J ends lost 6 bases and 6 bases, in that order; junction bases with no gene match: 9. Per germline, CDR1 KGHSH and CDR2 LQKENI. This entry comes from a study of blood T cell repertoires in COVID-19. Turning to the study itself: Material from acute and convalescent COVID-19 was sourced from the United States, Italy and Spain. PBMCs, B-cell-depleted T cells, or T cells provided the cDNA or gDNA that made up the material.

Authors' analysis steps: Amplification with reference gene primers provided the estimates of nucleated cell counts. Profiled with immunoSEQ multiplex PCR; TCRdb holds only in-frame clones, not every one. V, J and clone size are those of that table, while D and trimming were read from the DNA. The sample lists tens of thousands of clones; over 70% were seen once. The rearrangement links TRBV18 to TRBJ2-5; 11 positions agree with TRBD1. Sequenced sample: peripheral blood. The receptor comes from a man aged 50-59 years with active COVID-19. The DNA for the CDR3 is TGTGCCAGCTCTCCAGGGACAGGGGGTTTAAAGACCCAGTACTTC. The encoded protein is CASSPGTGGLKTQYF.